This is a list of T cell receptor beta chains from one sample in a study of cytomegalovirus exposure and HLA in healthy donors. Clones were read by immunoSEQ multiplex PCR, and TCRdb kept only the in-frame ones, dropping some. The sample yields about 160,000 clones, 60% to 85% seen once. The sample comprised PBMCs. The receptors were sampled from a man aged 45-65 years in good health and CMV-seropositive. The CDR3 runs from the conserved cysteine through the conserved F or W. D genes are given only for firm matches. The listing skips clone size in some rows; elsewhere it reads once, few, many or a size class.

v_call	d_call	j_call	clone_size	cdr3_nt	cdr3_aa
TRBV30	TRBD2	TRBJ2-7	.	TGTGCCTGGACCGCGCCCGGGACTAAAAACTCCTACGAGCAGTACTTC	CAWTAPGTKNSYEQYF
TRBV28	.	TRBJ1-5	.	TGTGCCAGCAACAGGGCCCCCCTGGAGCCCCAGCATTTT	CASNRAPLEPQHF
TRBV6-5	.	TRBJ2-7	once	TGTGCCAGCAGTTACTCCCGCTACGAGCAGTACTTC	CASSYSRYEQYF
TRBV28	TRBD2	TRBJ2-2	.	TGTGCCAGCAGTTTTGTCGGGGGGGCGGGGGAGCTGTTTTTT	CASSFVGGAGELFF
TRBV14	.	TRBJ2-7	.	TGTGCCAGCAGCCAAGCTTCAGGGGTCCTCTACGAGCAGTACTTC	CASSQASGVLYEQYF
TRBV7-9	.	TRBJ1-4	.	TGTGCCAGCAGCTTCCTTGCAACTAATGAAAAACTGTTTTTT	CASSFLATNEKLFF
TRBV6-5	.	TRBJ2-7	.	TGTGCCAGCAGTTACAGCGGGTCGTCGTCCTACGAGCAGTACTTC	CASSYSGSSSYEQYF
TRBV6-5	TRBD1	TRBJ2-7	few	TGTGCCAGCAGGGAACAGGGGAACGTTTATTACGAGCAGTACTTC	CASREQGNVYYEQYF
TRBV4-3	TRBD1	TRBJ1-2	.	TGCGCCAGCAGCCCCGAGGGGGCGTGGGACGGCTACACCTTC	CASSPEGAWDGYTF
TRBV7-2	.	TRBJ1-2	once	TGTGCCAGCAGCTTAGAGACAGGTGGCTACACCTTC	CASSLETGGYTF
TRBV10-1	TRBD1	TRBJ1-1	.	TGCGCCAGCAGAGAGACAGGGGCATACACTGAAGCTTTCTTT	CASRETGAYTEAFF
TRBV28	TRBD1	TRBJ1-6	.	TGTGCCAGTCACAGGGGGCGTAATTCACCCCTCCACTTT	CASHRGRNSPLHF
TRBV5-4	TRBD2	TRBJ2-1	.	TGTGCCAGCAGCTTAGCGGGGGGGGTTTCGGGTGAGCAGTTCTTC	CASSLAGGVSGEQFF
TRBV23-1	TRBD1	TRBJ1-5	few	TGCGCCAGCAGTCATCAGGGGGCGAATAGCAATCAGCCCCAGCATTTT	CASSHQGANSNQPQHF
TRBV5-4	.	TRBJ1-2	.	TGTGCCAGCAGCCCTACAGGGACCTATGGCTACACCTTC	CASSPTGTYGYTF
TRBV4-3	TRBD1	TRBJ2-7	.	TGCGCCAGCAGCCGGGGACAGGGGCCCTACGAGCAGTACTTC	CASSRGQGPYEQYF
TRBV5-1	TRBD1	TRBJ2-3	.	TGCGCCAGCTTCCCGGGACAGGGGACAGATACGCAGTATTTT	CASFPGQGTDTQYF
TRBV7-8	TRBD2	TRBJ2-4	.	TGTGCCAGCAGCTTAGCGGGACTAGCTTTGGGTAAAAACATTCAGTACTTC	CASSLAGLALGKNIQYF
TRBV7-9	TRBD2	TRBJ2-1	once	TGTGCCAGCAGCTTAGTACTTAGCGGGGGGACTTCCTACAATGAGCAGTTCTTC	CASSLVLSGGTSYNEQFF
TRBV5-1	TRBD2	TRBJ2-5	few	TGCGCCAGCAGCATTAGCGGGGAAGAGACCCAGTACTTC	CASSISGEETQYF
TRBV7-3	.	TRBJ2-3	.	TGTGCCAGCAGCTTAAGAGGGACTAGCACAGATACGCAGTATTTT	CASSLRGTSTDTQYF
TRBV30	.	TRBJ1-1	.	TGTGCCTGGAGTTCGCCAGGGATGAACACTGAAGCTTTCTTT	CAWSSPGMNTEAFF
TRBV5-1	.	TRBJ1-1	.	TGCGCCAGCAGCTTGGCCGGCCGACAGAACACTGAAGCTTTCTTT	CASSLAGRQNTEAFF
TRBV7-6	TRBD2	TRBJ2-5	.	TGTGCCAGCAGCTTGGGGACTAGCGGACAAGAGACCCAGTACTTC	CASSLGTSGQETQYF
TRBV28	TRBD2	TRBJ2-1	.	TGTGCCAGCGGGTTACTGGGACTAGCGGGGAAGGATGAGCAGTTCTTC	CASGLLGLAGKDEQFF
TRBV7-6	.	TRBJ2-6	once	TGTGCCAGCAGCAGGTTGGCGGCCTCTGGGGCCAACGTCCTGACTTTC	CASSRLAASGANVLTF
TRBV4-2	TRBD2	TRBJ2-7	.	TGTGCCAGCAGCCAAGAAATGGGACTAGACTACGAGCAGTACTTC	CASSQEMGLDYEQYF
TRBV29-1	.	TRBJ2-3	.	TGCAGCGGCGGGACAGCCACAGATACGCAGTATTTT	CSGGTATDTQYF
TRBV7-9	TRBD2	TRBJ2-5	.	TGTGCCAGCATCAGGACTAGCGGGGGACAAGAGACCCAGTACTTC	CASIRTSGGQETQYF
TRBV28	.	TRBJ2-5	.	TGTGCCAGCAGTCCCACCTGGGCAGAGACCCAGTACTTC	CASSPTWAETQYF
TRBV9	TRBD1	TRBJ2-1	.	TGTGCCAGCAGCCTATCAGGGGGCTCCTACAATGAGCAGTTCTTC	CASSLSGGSYNEQFF
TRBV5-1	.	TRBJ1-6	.	TGCGCCAGCAGCCTTCGACGGGACACCAGCTCCTATAATTCACCCCTCCACTTT	CASSLRRDTSSYNSPLHF
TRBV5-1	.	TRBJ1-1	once	TGCGCCAGCAGCGCCCGACAGAAAGATGAAGCTTTCTTT	CASSARQKDEAFF
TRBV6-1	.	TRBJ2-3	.	TGTGCCTACCGATGGCGGGATACGCAGTATTTT	CAYRWRDTQYF
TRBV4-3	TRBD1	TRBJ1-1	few	TGCGCCAGCAGCCAAGAATTACGGGCAGGGGGCACTGAAGCTTTCTTT	CASSQELRAGGTEAFF
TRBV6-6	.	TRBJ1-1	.	TGTGCCAGCAGAACCGGGACAAAGAACACTGAAGCTTTCTTT	CASRTGTKNTEAFF
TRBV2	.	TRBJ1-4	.	TGTGCCAGCACCACAAACAGGGATGAAAAACTGTTTTTT	CASTTNRDEKLFF
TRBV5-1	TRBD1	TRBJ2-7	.	TGCGCCAGCAGCTTGGGGGTCGGGGGACAGGGCTACGAGCAGTACTTC	CASSLGVGGQGYEQYF
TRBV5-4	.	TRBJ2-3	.	TGTGCCAGCAGCTTTTTCGAGACAGGCCGCACAGATACGCAGTATTTT	CASSFFETGRTDTQYF
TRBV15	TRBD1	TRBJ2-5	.	TGTGCCACCAGCAGAGACCCCCTAAGGGGACAGGGAGAGACCCAGTACTTC	CATSRDPLRGQGETQYF
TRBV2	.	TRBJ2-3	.	TGTGCCAGCAGTGAAACCCCACTCTATGAGTGGGGGGCAGATACGCAGTATTTT	CASSETPLYEWGADTQYF
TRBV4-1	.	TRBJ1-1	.	TGCGCCAGCAGCCAAGATGACCCCGAGAGGCGGCCTTCTGTTCAGAACACTGAAGCTTTCTTT	CASSQDDPERRPSVQNTEAFF
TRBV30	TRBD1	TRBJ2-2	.	TGTGCCTGGAGGGTTCAGACAGGGGTCACCGGGGAGCTGTTTTTT	CAWRVQTGVTGELFF
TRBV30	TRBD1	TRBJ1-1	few	TGTGCCTGGTTCAGGGGGCGGATCCTGAACACTGAAGCTTTCTTT	CAWFRGRILNTEAFF
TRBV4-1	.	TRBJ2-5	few	TGCGCCAGCAGCCAACCCCCGCGCCAAGAGACCCAGTACTTC	CASSQPPRQETQYF